The rows below give T cell receptor beta chains drawn from one sample of a study of graft-versus-host responses after intestinal transplantation. The antigens for these receptors are not known. The method was immunoSEQ multiplex PCR; TCRdb's version includes in-frame clones alone and lacks a portion of them. The table includes about 93,000 clones, 80% to 95% detected once. Source: unstimulated CD8+ T cells sorted from spleen or lymph node cells, taken before intestinal transplant. The receptors were gathered from a human donor who received an intestinal transplant. Each CDR3 is given with its conserved first and last residue. Each record gives: J gene, V gene, D gene, clone size, CDR3 protein, CDR3 DNA. D genes are given only for firm matches. Some rows mark clone size as missing; the rest say once, few, many or name a class of expanded clone.

TRBJ1-2 TRBV25-1 TRBD1 . CASESGTGDNGYTF TGTGCCAGCGAATCTGGGACAGGGGATAATGGCTACACCTTC
TRBJ2-3 TRBV9 . . CASSPLNTDTQYF TGTGCCAGCAGCCCACTAAACACAGATACGCAGTATTTT
TRBJ2-7 TRBV6-1 TRBD2 . CASRDGLASSYEQYF TGTGCCAGCAGAGACGGACTAGCGAGCTCCTACGAGCAGTACTTC
TRBJ2-3 TRBV2 . . CASSRLIDTDTQYF TGTGCCAGCAGTCGTCTAATTGACACAGATACGCAGTATTTT
TRBJ1-1 TRBV19 TRBD1 . CASAGTGHTEAFF TGTGCCAGCGCCGGGACAGGGCACACTGAAGCTTTCTTT
TRBJ1-2 TRBV4-2 TRBD1 . CASSQARGQGTFPHGYTF TGTGCCAGCAGCCAAGCCCGCGGACAGGGGACTTTCCCTCATGGCTACACCTTC
TRBJ1-1 TRBV10-3 . . CAISDYFTEAFF TGTGCCATCAGTGATTATTTCACTGAAGCTTTCTTT
TRBJ1-4 TRBV19 . . CASSGAAGDEKLFF TGTGCCAGTAGTGGGGCGGCAGGGGACGAAAAACTGTTTTTT
TRBJ2-7 TRBV2 TRBD2 once CASSDTLAGGTWYEQYF TGTGCCAGCAGTGATACCCTAGCGGGAGGGACATGGTACGAGCAGTACTTC
TRBJ2-1 TRBV6-1 . . CASSEARGGLSSYNEQFF TGTGCCAGCAGTGAAGCGCGGGGCGGACTAAGCTCCTACAATGAGCAGTTCTTC
TRBJ2-3 TRBV7-7 TRBD2 . CASSRLAGGGGTDTQYF TGTGCCAGCAGCCGACTAGCGGGAGGAGGGGGCACAGATACGCAGTATTTT
TRBJ2-3 TRBV6-4 TRBD2 . CASSRLAGEADTQYF TGTGCCAGCAGTCGACTAGCGGGAGAGGCAGATACGCAGTATTTT
TRBJ1-1 TRBV19 . . CASSMSARTEAFF TGTGCCAGTAGTATGTCAGCTAGGACTGAAGCTTTCTTT
TRBJ1-5 TRBV30 TRBD1 . CAWGTGSNQPQHF TGTGCCTGGGGGACAGGCTCGAATCAGCCCCAGCATTTT
TRBJ1-2 TRBV4-1 TRBD1 . CASSSGQGDYGYTF TGCGCCAGCAGCTCGGGACAGGGGGACTATGGCTACACCTTC
TRBJ1-1 TRBV5-6 . . CASSWGQVPYVNTEAFF TGTGCCAGCAGCTGGGGGCAGGTCCCCTATGTGAACACTGAAGCTTTCTTT
TRBJ2-7 TRBV7-9 . . CASSSTYEQYF TGTGCCAGCAGCTCAACCTACGAGCAGTACTTC
TRBJ2-7 TRBV4-3 TRBD2 . CASSQEGGWVEGSYEQYF TGCGCCAGCAGCCAAGAGGGGGGGTGGGTGGAAGGTTCCTACGAGCAGTACTTC
TRBJ2-5 TRBV7-9 TRBD1 . CASSSNTGEAKETQYF TGTGCCAGCAGCTCAAACACAGGGGAAGCCAAAGAGACCCAGTACTTC
TRBJ1-5 TRBV5-5 . . CASSYSGMNQPQHF TGTGCCAGCAGCTACTCAGGGATGAATCAGCCCCAGCATTTT
TRBJ2-7 TRBV19 TRBD2 . CASSPGAGGSYEQYF TGTGCCAGTAGCCCGGGGGCGGGGGGCTCCTACGAGCAGTACTTC
TRBJ2-7 TRBV25-1 TRBD1 medium-sized CASSEGQDYEQYF TGTGCCAGCAGTGAGGGACAGGACTACGAGCAGTACTTC
TRBJ2-3 TRBV7-2 . . CASRTGVLGTDTQYF TGTGCCAGCAGGACGGGGGTCTTGGGCACAGATACGCAGTATTTT
TRBJ1-1 TRBV19 TRBD1 . CASSWTGGGGAEAFF TGTGCCAGTAGTTGGACAGGGGGCGGGGGGGCTGAAGCTTTCTTT
TRBJ2-1 TRBV2 TRBD2 . CASSEGTSGGLSPLHEQFF TGTGCCAGCAGTGAAGGGACTAGCGGGGGCCTATCCCCTCTCCATGAGCAGTTCTTC
TRBJ2-5 TRBV2 TRBD1 . CASKGQGALSETQYF TGTGCCAGCAAGGGACAGGGGGCTCTTTCCGAGACCCAGTACTTC
TRBJ2-1 TRBV15 . . CATSRPPGNEQFF TGTGCCACCAGCAGACCCCCCGGGAATGAGCAGTTCTTC
TRBJ1-5 TRBV19 . . CASSMVSVYSNQPQHF TGTGCCAGTAGTATGGTGTCAGTTTATAGCAATCAGCCCCAGCATTTT
TRBJ2-5 TRBV4-1 . . CASSHPPGRGRETQYF TGCGCCAGCAGCCATCCTCCGGGCAGGGGTAGAGAGACCCAGTACTTC
TRBJ2-1 TRBV15 TRBD2 . CATRDSGSYNEQFF TGTGCCACCAGGGATAGCGGGAGCTACAATGAGCAGTTCTTC
TRBJ2-6 TRBV5-4 TRBD1 . CASSAGTGDDGANVLTF TGTGCCAGCAGCGCCGGGACAGGGGACGATGGGGCCAACGTCCTGACTTTC
TRBJ2-4 TRBV2 TRBD1 . CASSLPGQGVIAKNIQYF TGTGCCAGCAGCCTGCCGGGACAGGGGGTTATAGCCAAAAACATTCAGTACTTC
TRBJ2-1 TRBV7-9 . . CASSRAGDEQFF TGTGCCAGCAGCCGAGCAGGCGATGAGCAGTTCTTC
TRBJ1-2 TRBV27 TRBD1 . CASSLSGGRGHYGYTF TGTGCCAGCAGTTTATCAGGTGGAAGGGGGCACTATGGCTACACCTTC
TRBJ1-6 TRBV30 TRBD1 . CAWRSRGLNSPLHF TGTGCCTGGAGATCGAGGGGGCTTAATTCACCCCTCCACTTT
TRBJ2-7 TRBV4-3 TRBD2 . CASSQDRGRGGNEQYF TGCGCCAGCAGCCAAGATCGTGGGCGGGGGGGCAACGAGCAGTACTTC
TRBJ2-3 TRBV19 TRBD1 . CATGGTSTDTQYF TGTGCCACAGGGGGCACTAGCACAGATACGCAGTATTTT
TRBJ2-1 TRBV30 TRBD2 . CALSGGPNEQFF TGTGCCCTTAGCGGGGGCCCCAATGAGCAGTTCTTC
TRBJ1-1 TRBV19 . few CASITTGGRTEAFF TGTGCCAGTATTACAACGGGGGGCCGAACTGAAGCTTTCTTT
TRBJ1-1 TRBV19 TRBD1 . CASSIRQGSTEAFF TGTGCCAGTAGTATTAGACAGGGTTCCACTGAAGCTTTCTTT
TRBJ1-1 TRBV5-6 . . CASSLEYGGHTEAFF TGTGCCAGCAGCTTGGAATATGGGGGCCACACTGAAGCTTTCTTT
TRBJ1-6 TRBV4-1 . . CASSQGTAHSPLHF TGCGCCAGCAGCCAAGGGACAGCACATTCACCCCTCCACTTT
TRBJ2-4 TRBV7-6 . . CASSLKLGEVGNIQYF TGTGCCAGCAGCCTAAAACTAGGGGAGGTCGGAAACATTCAGTACTTC
TRBJ2-7 TRBV27 TRBD1 . CASRPGTGGVREQYF TGTGCCAGCAGACCTGGGACAGGGGGTGTAAGGGAGCAGTACTTC
TRBJ1-2 TRBV13 TRBD1 . CAGSSQGLDGYTF TGTGCCGGCAGCTCACAGGGGCTCGATGGCTACACCTTC
TRBJ2-1 TRBV7-6 TRBD1 . CASRGSNRGQDYNEQFF TGTGCCAGCAGAGGAAGCAACAGGGGGCAAGACTACAATGAGCAGTTCTTC
TRBJ2-7 TRBV30 TRBD2 . CAWSPTGLAGVREQYF TGTGCCTGGAGCCCTACGGGACTAGCGGGAGTAAGGGAGCAGTACTTC
TRBJ2-3 TRBV10-2 . . CASSEDSPDTQYF TGCGCCAGCAGCGAAGACAGTCCAGATACGCAGTATTTT
TRBJ2-7 TRBV11-3 . . CASSLGAGAYEQYF TGTGCCAGCAGCTTAGGGGCAGGGGCCTACGAGCAGTACTTC
TRBJ1-4 TRBV9 . . CASSEGGNEKLFF TGTGCCAGCAGCGAAGGCGGTAATGAAAAACTGTTTTTT
TRBJ2-3 TRBV9 . . CASSEPRGGGPDTQYF TGTGCCAGCAGCGAACCAAGGGGGGGAGGGCCAGATACGCAGTATTTT
TRBJ2-1 TRBV5-8 TRBD2 once CASSLGLAGENEQFF TGTGCCAGCAGCTTGGGACTAGCGGGTGAGAATGAGCAGTTCTTC
TRBJ2-2 TRBV29-1 TRBD1 . CSAWGQGPTGELFF TGCAGTGCCTGGGGACAGGGACCAACCGGGGAGCTGTTTTTT
TRBJ1-1 TRBV25-1 . . CASSDPAGGNTEAFF TGTGCCAGCAGTGATCCGGCGGGCGGGAACACTGAAGCTTTCTTT
TRBJ1-1 TRBV13 . . CASSWQGIGSEAFF TGTGCCAGCAGCTGGCAGGGGATAGGGTCTGAAGCTTTCTTT
TRBJ2-7 TRBV6-1 . once CASSETRTNYEQYF TGTGCCAGCAGTGAAACACGGACTAACTACGAGCAGTACTTC
TRBJ1-4 TRBV4-1 . . CASSQPGGAGEKLFF TGCGCCAGCAGCCAACCCGGGGGGGCTGGTGAAAAACTGTTTTTT
TRBJ1-2 TRBV4-3 TRBD1 . CASSQTMGTGVLYGYTF TGCGCCAGCAGCCAAACCATGGGGACAGGGGTTCTCTATGGCTACACCTTC